This T cell receptor beta chain came from a study of STAT3 mutations in large granular lymphocyte leukemia (dated by TCRdb to the late 2010s). For context, the study as a whole: Canonical activating STAT3 mutations were detected in roughly half of the longitudinally sequenced T-LGLL patients. Over half of the T-LGLL patients were given one or more immunosuppressive therapy regimens, and 40% of those treated had a hematologic response. Serial deep sequencing of TCRbeta CDR3 and STAT3 was performed in patients with T-cell large granular lymphocyte leukemia to reconstruct clonal hierarchy and dynamics. From an initial cohort of roughly 200 LGL patients, about 20 representative T-LGLL cases were selected for longitudinal TCRbeta and STAT3 sequencing. As controls within the study, two patients with natural killer LGL leukemia were also sequenced longitudinally. For each patient, sequencing was performed at an average of roughly 4 time points, with a range of 2 to 8 samplings.

Study-wide conclusions, independent of this receptor: The linking of therapy response to changes in TCR clonal burden was complicated by variable intervals between samplings and differing treatment regimens. Persisting codominant clonotypes in some patients meant a small but highly pathogenic clone may have been missed. In 6 of 18 patients, TCR clonotype switching occurred after therapy, and every newly emerging clone was STAT3 wild type. The burden of the dominant TCR clone was higher than the STAT3 mutant burden in several patients, which suggests that the STAT3 mutation arose secondarily inside a clone that had already expanded. At least one immunodominant TCRbeta clonotype was identified in every T-LGLL patient, and multiple immunodominant subclonotypes were identified in about half of the T-LGLL patients. Because no samples were available when a clone first appeared, clonal expansion was inferred from samplings taken at other points.

TCRbeta libraries were sequenced on an Illumina MiSeq, averaging roughly 41,000 productive templates per sample. TCRbeta CDR3 libraries were generated with the immunoSEQ assay using multiplex PCR amplification. On the authors' methods: Following a previously defined approach, repertoire diversity was calculated, and values close to 0 point to extremely monoclonal samples. TCRdb obtained this table from immuneACCESS and retained in-frame rearrangements with V and J assigned. These tables miss some clones; where compared with another copy, unresolved V genes account for less than half of the shortfall, and the remainder is unexplained. The V and J calls and clone size are taken from that table; D and trimming were inferred from the DNA. Across this sample there are tens of thousands of clones, with around 86% seen only once. The ten largest make up roughly an eighth of the sample. DNA was extracted from blood mononuclear cells, and the same DNA was used for both TCR and STAT3 sequencing.

In regard to this clone: Its antigen is not yet known. No qualities accompany the bases; no much larger clone lies one base away.

The germline V gene (reference sequence) yields LNHDA for CDR1 and SQIVND for CDR2. Between the V and J ends, shortened by 6 bases and 7 bases respectively, the junction contains 22 bases. Its CDR3 holds 15 amino acids, cysteine through phenylalanine. Only the CDR3 DNA is retained, 45 bases long and in frame from the first base. The sample was peripheral blood mononuclear cells. Rearrangement joined TRBV19 to TRBJ2-7, with TRBD1 tentatively as D gene (6 bases match). This receptor was identified in a man aged 60 to 69 with T-cell large granular lymphocyte leukemia. Some clones in this sample may be carry-over from other donors' samples. The age is the age at diagnosis. The CDR3 region has the sequence CASSDTQGIRWEQYF. The sequenced DNA is TGTGCCAGTAGCGACACTCAGGGGATCCGATGGGAGCAGTACTTC. Outside the CDR3, residues come from the reference TRBV19 and TRBJ2-7 proteins, so the full variable domain is: DGGITQSPKYLFRKEGQNVTLSCEQNLNHDAMYWYRQDPGQGLRLIYYSQIVNDFQKGDIAEGYSVSREKKESFPLTVTSAQKNPTAFYLCASSDTQGIRWEQYFGPGTRLTVT.